Listed below are T cell receptor beta chains from one sample, sequenced in a study of tumor and adjacent non-tumor tissue in lung cancer. One entry per CDR3 protein results from TCRdb running MiXCR on the multiplex PCR reads. Counted here are over 85,000 distinct CDR3 sequences, 84% occurring once; the ten biggest clones make up 20% to 25%. Sequenced input: lung tumor tissue. The source is a man in his sixties or seventies with non-small cell lung cancer. The CDR3 runs from the conserved cysteine through the conserved F or W. D genes are given only for firm matches. The listing skips clone size in some rows; elsewhere it reads once, few, many or a size class.

d_gene: NA
abundance: NA
j_gene: TRBJ2-2
len: 14
v_gene: TRBV5-4
CDR3aa: CASSLLQNTGVLFF
CDR3nt: TGTGCCAGCAGTCTACTACAAAACACCGGGGTGCTGTTTTTT

d_gene: TRBD1
abundance: few
j_gene: TRBJ2-2
len: 16
v_gene: TRBV10-1
CDR3aa: CASSGNRGLVTGDLFF
CDR3nt: TGCGCCAGCAGTGGAAACAGGGGGTTGGTCACCGGGGACCTGTTTTTT

d_gene: TRBD2
abundance: NA
j_gene: TRBJ2-5
len: 14
v_gene: TRBV25-1
CDR3aa: CACSPASGKETEYF
CDR3nt: TGTGCCTGCAGCCCGGCTAGCGGAAAAGAGACCGAGTACTTC

d_gene: NA
abundance: NA
j_gene: TRBJ2-2
len: 16
v_gene: TRBV11-3
CDR3aa: CASSGLAVAEAGELFF
CDR3nt: TGTGCCAGCAGCGGCCTGGCGGTAGCGGAGGCCGGGGAACTGTTTTTT

d_gene: NA
abundance: once
j_gene: TRBJ2-2
len: 14
v_gene: TRBV11-2
CDR3aa: CASEETVSTGELFF
CDR3nt: TGTGCCAGCGAAGAGACTGTAAGCACCGGGGAGCTGTTTTTT

d_gene: NA
abundance: NA
j_gene: TRBJ2-3
len: 17
v_gene: TRBV7-8
CDR3aa: CASSLGLGKVLNQPQYF
CDR3nt: TGTGCCAGCAGCTTGGGGCTCGGGAAGGTTCTGAATCAGCCCCAGTATTTT

d_gene: TRBD2
abundance: NA
j_gene: TRBJ2-5
len: 16
v_gene: TRBV12-3/TRBV12-4
CDR3aa: CASSLTAGVAGGTQYF
CDR3nt: TGTGCCAGCAGCCTTACGGCAGGGGTCGCGGGAGGGACCCAGTACTTC

d_gene: NA
abundance: many
j_gene: TRBJ2-1
len: 13
v_gene: TRBV29-1
CDR3aa: CSVEATKGNEQFF
CDR3nt: TGCAGCGTTGAAGCGACTAAGGGCAATGAGCAGTTCTTC

d_gene: NA
abundance: NA
j_gene: TRBJ2-1
len: 15
v_gene: TRBV10-2
CDR3aa: CVRRSPGSSSHEQFF
CDR3nt: TGCGTCAGAAGGTCCCCGGGATCCTCTTCTCATGAGCAGTTCTTC

d_gene: NA
abundance: NA
j_gene: TRBJ1-1
len: 14
v_gene: TRBV6-5
CDR3aa: CASSYSWESTAAFF
CDR3nt: TGTGCCAGCAGTTACTCCTGGGAAAGCACTGCAGCTTTCTTT

d_gene: NA
abundance: NA
j_gene: TRBJ2-3
len: 15
v_gene: TRBV28
CDR3aa: CAGSLPRQARQPQYF
CDR3nt: TGTGCCGGCAGTTTACCACGACAGGCCCGGCAGCCCCAGTATTTT

d_gene: NA
abundance: NA
j_gene: TRBJ1-4
len: 11
v_gene: TRBV29-1
CDR3aa: CGMGYHEKLFF
CDR3nt: TGCGGCATGGGCTATCATGAAAAACTGTTTTTT

d_gene: NA
abundance: NA
j_gene: TRBJ2-7
len: 14
v_gene: TRBV5-1
CDR3aa: CASSLDNDIYEQYF
CDR3nt: TGCGCCAGCAGCTTGGACAACGATATCTACGAGCAGTACTTC

d_gene: TRBD2
abundance: NA
j_gene: TRBJ2-7
len: 18
v_gene: TRBV6-1
CDR3aa: CASSEPAGGPSTAGEHYF
CDR3nt: TGTGCCAGCAGTGAACCAGCGGGAGGCCCCTCGACGGCTGGAGAGCATTACTTC

d_gene: NA
abundance: NA
j_gene: TRBJ2-7
len: 15
v_gene: TRBV11-1
CDR3aa: CVSSLEASTSYKQYF
CDR3nt: TGTGTCAGTAGCCTAGAAGCTTCCACCTCCTACAAGCAGTACTTC

d_gene: NA
abundance: NA
j_gene: TRBJ2-7
len: 14
v_gene: TRBV20-1
CDR3aa: CNAREGAGAYEQYF
CDR3nt: TGCAATGCTAGAGAAGGGGCAGGGGCCTACGAGCAGTACTTC

d_gene: NA
abundance: NA
j_gene: TRBJ2-1
len: 13
v_gene: TRBV5-5
CDR3aa: CASSLGSRNEQFF
CDR3nt: TGTGCCAGCAGCTTGGGGTCTCGCAATGAGCAGTTCTTC

d_gene: TRBD2
abundance: NA
j_gene: TRBJ2-2
len: 16
v_gene: TRBV10-2
CDR3aa: CSSRPDGGGNIGELFF
CDR3nt: TGCTCCAGCAGACCAGACGGGGGGGGTAACATCGGGGAGCTGTTTTTT

d_gene: NA
abundance: NA
j_gene: TRBJ2-5
len: 12
v_gene: TRBV29-1
CDR3aa: CIWGRGGETQCF
CDR3nt: TGCATCTGGGGACGAGGGGGGGAGACCCAGTGCTTC

d_gene: NA
abundance: NA
j_gene: TRBJ1-1
len: 10
v_gene: TRBV30
CDR3aa: CGGDATEAFF
CDR3nt: TGTGGAGGGGACGCCACTGAAGCTTTCTTT

d_gene: TRBD1
abundance: once
j_gene: TRBJ2-7
len: 15
v_gene: TRBV6-2/TRBV6-3
CDR3aa: CARRYMGQYPYEQYF
CDR3nt: TGTGCCAGGAGATACATGGGACAGTATCCCTACGAGCAGTACTTC

d_gene: NA
abundance: NA
j_gene: TRBJ2-7
len: 11
v_gene: TRBV29-1
CDR3aa: CSVVVGNEHYF
CDR3nt: TGCAGCGTTGTCGTCGGGAACGAACACTACTTC

d_gene: TRBD1
abundance: NA
j_gene: TRBJ2-7
len: 14
v_gene: TRBV6-6
CDR3aa: CVSSSNRGSYEQHF
CDR3nt: TGTGTCAGCAGTTCCAACAGGGGATCCTACGAGCAGCATTTC

d_gene: TRBD2
abundance: NA
j_gene: TRBJ2-7
len: 17
v_gene: TRBV12-3/TRBV12-4
CDR3aa: CASSFWGGEVVSYEQYF
CDR3nt: TGTGCCAGCAGTTTTTGGGGGGGTGAGGTCGTGTCCTACGAGCAGTACTTC

d_gene: NA
abundance: NA
j_gene: TRBJ2-5
len: 14
v_gene: TRBV5-6
CDR3aa: CSNSWDFRGETQYF
CDR3nt: TGTAGCAACAGCTGGGACTTCAGGGGAGAGACCCAGTACTTC

d_gene: NA
abundance: NA
j_gene: TRBJ2-1
len: 17
v_gene: TRBV4-1
CDR3aa: CASSHSSGTRVYNEQFF
CDR3nt: TGCGCCAGCAGTCATTCCTCCGGGACAAGGGTCTACAATGAGCAGTTCTTC

d_gene: TRBD1
abundance: NA
j_gene: TRBJ2-2
len: 14
v_gene: TRBV4-1
CDR3aa: CANSPGQYTGKLFF
CDR3nt: TGCGCCAACAGCCCGGGACAGTACACCGGGAAGCTGTTTTTT

d_gene: TRBD2
abundance: NA
j_gene: TRBJ2-2
len: 14
v_gene: TRBV29-1
CDR3aa: CSAYVAGGTEELFF
CDR3nt: TGCAGCGCTTACGTAGCGGGGGGCACTGAGGAGCTGTTTTTT

d_gene: NA
abundance: NA
j_gene: TRBJ2-2
len: 14
v_gene: TRBV6-1
CDR3aa: CISSELMGTGELFF
CDR3nt: TGTATCAGCAGTGAATTGATGGGCACCGGGGAGCTGTTTTTT

d_gene: NA
abundance: few
j_gene: TRBJ2-5
len: 13
v_gene: TRBV10-3
CDR3aa: CAISEGIQEAQYF
CDR3nt: TGTGCCATCAGTGAGGGGATCCAAGAGGCCCAGTATTTC

d_gene: NA
abundance: NA
j_gene: TRBJ2-5
len: 14
v_gene: TRBV4-1
CDR3aa: CASIPWTTQEIQYF
CDR3nt: TGCGCCAGCATCCCCTGGACGACCCAAGAGATCCAGTACTTC